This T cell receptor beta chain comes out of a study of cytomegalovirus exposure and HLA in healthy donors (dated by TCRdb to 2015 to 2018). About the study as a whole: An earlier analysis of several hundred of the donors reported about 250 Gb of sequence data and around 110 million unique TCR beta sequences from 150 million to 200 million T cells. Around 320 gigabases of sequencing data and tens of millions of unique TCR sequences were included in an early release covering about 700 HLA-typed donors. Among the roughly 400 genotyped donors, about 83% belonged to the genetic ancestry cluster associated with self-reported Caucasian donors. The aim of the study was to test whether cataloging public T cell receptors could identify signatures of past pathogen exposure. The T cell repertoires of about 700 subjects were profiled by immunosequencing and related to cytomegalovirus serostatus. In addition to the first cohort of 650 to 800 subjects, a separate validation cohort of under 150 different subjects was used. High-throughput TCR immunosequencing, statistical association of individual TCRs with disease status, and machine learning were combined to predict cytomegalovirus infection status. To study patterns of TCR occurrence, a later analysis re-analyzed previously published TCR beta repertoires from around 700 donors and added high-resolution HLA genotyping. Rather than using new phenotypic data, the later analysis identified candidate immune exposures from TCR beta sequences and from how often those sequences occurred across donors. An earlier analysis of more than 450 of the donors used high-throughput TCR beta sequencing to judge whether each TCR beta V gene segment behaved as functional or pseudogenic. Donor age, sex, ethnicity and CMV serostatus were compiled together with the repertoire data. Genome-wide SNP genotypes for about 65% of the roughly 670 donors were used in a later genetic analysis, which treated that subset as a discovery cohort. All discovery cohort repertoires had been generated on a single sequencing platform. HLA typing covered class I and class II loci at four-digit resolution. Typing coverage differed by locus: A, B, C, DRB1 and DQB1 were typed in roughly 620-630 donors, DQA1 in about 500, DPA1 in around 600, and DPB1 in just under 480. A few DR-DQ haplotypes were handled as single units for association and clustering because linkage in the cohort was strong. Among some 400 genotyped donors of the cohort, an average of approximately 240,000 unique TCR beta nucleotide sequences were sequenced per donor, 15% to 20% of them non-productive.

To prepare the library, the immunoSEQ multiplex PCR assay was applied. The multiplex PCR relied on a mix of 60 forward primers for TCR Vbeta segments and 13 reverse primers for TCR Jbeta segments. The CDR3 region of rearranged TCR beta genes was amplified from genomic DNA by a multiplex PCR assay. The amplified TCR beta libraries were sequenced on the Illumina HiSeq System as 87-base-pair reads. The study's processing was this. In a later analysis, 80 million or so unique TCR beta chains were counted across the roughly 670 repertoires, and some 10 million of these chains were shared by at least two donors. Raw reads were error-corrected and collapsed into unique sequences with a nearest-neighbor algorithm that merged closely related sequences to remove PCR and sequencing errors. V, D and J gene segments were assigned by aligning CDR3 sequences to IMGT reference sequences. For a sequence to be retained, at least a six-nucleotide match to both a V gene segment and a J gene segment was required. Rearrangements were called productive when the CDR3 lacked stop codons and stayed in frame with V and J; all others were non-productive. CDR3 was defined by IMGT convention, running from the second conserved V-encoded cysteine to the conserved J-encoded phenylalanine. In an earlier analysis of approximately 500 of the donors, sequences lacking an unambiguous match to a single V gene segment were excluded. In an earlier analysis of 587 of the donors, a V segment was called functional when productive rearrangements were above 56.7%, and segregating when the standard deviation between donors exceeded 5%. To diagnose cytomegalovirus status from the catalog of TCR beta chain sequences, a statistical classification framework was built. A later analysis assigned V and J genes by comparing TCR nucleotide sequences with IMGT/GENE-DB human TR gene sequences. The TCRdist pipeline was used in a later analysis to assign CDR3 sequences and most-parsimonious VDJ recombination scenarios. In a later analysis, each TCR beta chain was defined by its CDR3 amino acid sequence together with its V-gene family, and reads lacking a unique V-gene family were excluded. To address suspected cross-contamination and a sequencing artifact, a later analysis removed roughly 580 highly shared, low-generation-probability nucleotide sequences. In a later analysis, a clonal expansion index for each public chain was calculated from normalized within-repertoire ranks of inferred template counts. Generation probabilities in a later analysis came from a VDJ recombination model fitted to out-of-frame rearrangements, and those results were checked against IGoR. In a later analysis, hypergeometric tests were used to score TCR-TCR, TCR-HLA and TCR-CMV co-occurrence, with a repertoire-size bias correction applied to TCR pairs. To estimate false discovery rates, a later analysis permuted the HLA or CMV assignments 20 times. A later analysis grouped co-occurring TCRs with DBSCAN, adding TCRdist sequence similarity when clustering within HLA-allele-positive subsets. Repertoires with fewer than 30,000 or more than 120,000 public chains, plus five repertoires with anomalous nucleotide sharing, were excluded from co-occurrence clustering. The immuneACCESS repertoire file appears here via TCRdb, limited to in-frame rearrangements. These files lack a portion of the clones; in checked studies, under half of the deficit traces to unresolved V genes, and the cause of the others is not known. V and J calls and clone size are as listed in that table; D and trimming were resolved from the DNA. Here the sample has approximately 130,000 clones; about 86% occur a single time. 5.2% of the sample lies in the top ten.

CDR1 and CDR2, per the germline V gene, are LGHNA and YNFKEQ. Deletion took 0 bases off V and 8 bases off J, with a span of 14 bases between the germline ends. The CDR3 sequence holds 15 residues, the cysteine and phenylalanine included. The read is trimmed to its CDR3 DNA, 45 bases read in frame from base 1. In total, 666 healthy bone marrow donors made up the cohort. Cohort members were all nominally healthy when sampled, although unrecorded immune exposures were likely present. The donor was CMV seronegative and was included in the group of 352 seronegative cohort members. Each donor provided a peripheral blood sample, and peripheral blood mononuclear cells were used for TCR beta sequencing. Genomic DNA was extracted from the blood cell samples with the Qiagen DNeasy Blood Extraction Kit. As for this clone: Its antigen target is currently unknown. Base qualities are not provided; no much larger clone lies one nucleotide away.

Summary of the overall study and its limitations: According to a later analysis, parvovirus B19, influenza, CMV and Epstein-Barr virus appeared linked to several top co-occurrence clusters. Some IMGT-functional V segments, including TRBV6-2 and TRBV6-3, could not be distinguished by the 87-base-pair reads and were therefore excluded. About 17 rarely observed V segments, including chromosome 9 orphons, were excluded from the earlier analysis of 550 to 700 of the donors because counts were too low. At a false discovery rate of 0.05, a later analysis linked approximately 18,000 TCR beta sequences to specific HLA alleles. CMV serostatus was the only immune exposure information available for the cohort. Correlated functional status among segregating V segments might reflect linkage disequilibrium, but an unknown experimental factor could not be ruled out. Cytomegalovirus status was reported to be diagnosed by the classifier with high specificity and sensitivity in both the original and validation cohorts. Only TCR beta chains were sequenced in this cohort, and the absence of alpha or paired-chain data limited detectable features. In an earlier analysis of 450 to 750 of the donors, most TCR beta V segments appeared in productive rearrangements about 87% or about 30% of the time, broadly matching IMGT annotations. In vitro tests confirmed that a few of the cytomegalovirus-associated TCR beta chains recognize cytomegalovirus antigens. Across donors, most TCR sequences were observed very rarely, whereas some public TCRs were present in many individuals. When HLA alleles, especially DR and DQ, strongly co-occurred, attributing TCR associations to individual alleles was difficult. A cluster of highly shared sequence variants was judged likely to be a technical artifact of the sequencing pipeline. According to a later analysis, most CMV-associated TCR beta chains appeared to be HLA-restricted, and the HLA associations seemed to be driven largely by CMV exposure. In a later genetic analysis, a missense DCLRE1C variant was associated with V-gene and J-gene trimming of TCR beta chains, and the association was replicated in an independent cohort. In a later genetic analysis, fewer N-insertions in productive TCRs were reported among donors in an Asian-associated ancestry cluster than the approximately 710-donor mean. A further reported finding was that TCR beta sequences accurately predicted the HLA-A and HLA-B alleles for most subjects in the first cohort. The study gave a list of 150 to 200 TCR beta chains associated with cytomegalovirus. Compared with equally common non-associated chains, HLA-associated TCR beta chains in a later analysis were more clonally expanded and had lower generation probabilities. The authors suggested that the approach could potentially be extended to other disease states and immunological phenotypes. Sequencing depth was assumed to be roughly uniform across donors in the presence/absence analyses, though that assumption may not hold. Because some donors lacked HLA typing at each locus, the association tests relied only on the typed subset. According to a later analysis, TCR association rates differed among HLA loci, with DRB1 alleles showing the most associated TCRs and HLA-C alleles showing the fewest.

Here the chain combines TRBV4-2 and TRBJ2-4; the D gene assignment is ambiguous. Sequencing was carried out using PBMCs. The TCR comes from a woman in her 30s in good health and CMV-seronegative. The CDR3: CASSQEQNLWYIQYF. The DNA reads TGTGCCAGCAGCCAAGAACAAAACCTTTGGTACATTCAGTACTTC.